The present entry profiles one TCR beta chain with its context. Its target is unknown. The sample originates from a study of shared clonotypes between healthy human individuals. Whole-study findings and limits: Non-shared clonotypes had lower generation probabilities than clonotypes shared by all four sorted-subset donors. In having few donors, the study represented limited genetic and exposure-history diversity. Only blood samples were collected, and tissue repertoires likely differ.

Trimming shortened V by 4 bases and J by 2 bases, and 9 bases separated the two germline ends. This CDR3 is built from 14 residues. Germline loops: CDR1 SNHLY, CDR2 FYNNEI. This table comes from immunoSEQ multiplex PCR, and its TCRdb copy is limited to in-frame clones, with some not included. The table shows over a million clones, with about four fifths occurring only once. The study separated CD4+ cells into CD45RA+ naive and CD45RA-negative memory subsets. This chain connects TRBV2 to TRBJ1-3, with D tentatively TRBD1 (5 bases). Sequencing was done on a sample of memory CD4+ T cells from PBMCs. Subset given: CD45RA-negative fraction. The sequence derives from a man between 18 and 29 years old in good health. Some clones in this sample may be carry-over from other donors' samples. The chain's CDR3 is CASSAGTTGNTIYF. Written as DNA, the CDR3 is TGTGCCAGCAGTGCCGGGACTACTGGAAACACCATATATTTT.